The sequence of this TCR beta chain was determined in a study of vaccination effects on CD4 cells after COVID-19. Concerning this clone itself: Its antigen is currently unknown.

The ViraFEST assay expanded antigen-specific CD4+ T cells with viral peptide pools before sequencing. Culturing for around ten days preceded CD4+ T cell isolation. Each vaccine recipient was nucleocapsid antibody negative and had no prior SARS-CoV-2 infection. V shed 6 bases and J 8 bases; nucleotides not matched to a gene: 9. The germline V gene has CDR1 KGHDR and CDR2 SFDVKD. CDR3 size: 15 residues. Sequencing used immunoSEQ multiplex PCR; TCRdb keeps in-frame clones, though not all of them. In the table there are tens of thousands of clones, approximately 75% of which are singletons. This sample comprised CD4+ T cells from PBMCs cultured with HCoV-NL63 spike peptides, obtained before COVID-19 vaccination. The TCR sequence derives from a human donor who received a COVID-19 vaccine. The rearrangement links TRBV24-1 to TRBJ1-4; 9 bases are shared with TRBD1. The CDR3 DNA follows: TGTGCCACCAGTTCGGGGGACAGGGTGGGAGAAAAACTGTTTTTT. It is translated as CATSSGDRVGEKLFF.